This TCR beta chain is from a study of cytomegalovirus exposure and HLA in healthy donors. Findings and caveats of the study: Several V segments, TRBV6-2 and TRBV6-3 among them, could not be told apart and were dropped. Researchers reported in a later analysis that a missense DCLRE1C variant was tied to TCR beta V- and J-gene trimming. Three of the chains that were CMV-associated were confirmed in vitro to be specific for CMV antigens. Upon later analysis, HLA-associated TCR beta chains proved more clonally expanded than other, equally common chains.

The PCR used 60 Vbeta and 13 Jbeta primers. TCRdb's table, derived via immunoSEQ multiplex PCR, lists solely in-frame clones and lacks some. Recorded here are roughly 60,000 clones; the top ten clones represent 3.6%. CDR1 KGHSH and CDR2 LQKENI come from the germline V gene. The CDR3 sequence is 11 residues long. Comment on this clone: No antigen is known for it. An end of the junction does not agree with germline; a read error may underlie this.

The receptor was isolated from a woman under 30 in good health and CMV-seronegative. The specimen was PBMCs. The rearrangement links TRBV18 to TRBJ1-2; D remains unclear. CDR3 sequence (DNA): TGTGCCAGATCACCGTCGTATGGCTACACCTTC. It translates to CARSPSYGYTF.